This TCR beta chain was sequenced in a study of T cell repertoires in cytomegalovirus infection. This clonotype was counted between two and nine times. Its antigen is undetermined. This CDR3 spans 16 amino acids. From germline, CDR1 is SGHRS and CDR2 YFSETQ. Trimming removed 0 bases from V and 4 bases from J; junction bases left unmatched: 6. TCRdb ran MiXCR on the reads and lists one entry per CDR3 protein. Of a few hundred thousand distinct CDR3 sequences listed, 25% to 35% are singletons. This chain joins TRBV5-1 and TRBJ1-1; 10 bases are shared with TRBD1. The sequence was obtained from a human donor in good health (CMV status not recorded). Some clones in this sample may be carry-over from other donors' samples. The sample here was cultured PBMCs, taken from culture after CMV antigen stimulation. This chain's CDR3 is CASSLEGQGSVTEAFF. The CDR3 nucleotides read TGCGCCAGCAGCTTGGAGGGACAGGGGAGCGTCACTGAAGCTTTCTTT.